This is a list of T cell receptor beta chains from one sample in a study of T cells in Graves' hyperthyroidism and ophthalmopathy. TCRdb called the multiplex PCR reads again in MiXCR, with one record for every CDR3 protein. Of fewer than 200,000 distinct CDR3 sequences listed, 17% are singletons. Sequenced material: blood. Source of these receptors: a woman between 50 and 59 years old with Graves' hyperthyroidism. Each CDR3 is given with its conserved first and last residue. Fields, in order: D gene, clone size, V gene, J gene, CDR3 DNA, CDR3 protein. The D gene is left open where the match is weak. Not all rows give a size; the values are once, few, many and, for expanded clones, a class.

>.|once|TRBV11-2|TRBJ1-4
TGTGCCAGCAGCGGGAGTGGGACAACTAATGAAAAACTGTTTTTT
CASSGSGTTNEKLFF
>.|many|TRBV6-1|TRBJ2-5
TGTGCCAGCAGTTACCAAGAGACCCAGTACTTC
CASSYQETQYF
>.|many|TRBV18|TRBJ2-1
TGTGCCAGCTCACCACCGTCCCAGCAAAATGAGCAGTTCTTC
CASSPPSQQNEQFF
>TRBD1|many|TRBV28|TRBJ1-2
TGTGCCAGCATCTCATTAGGGGAGGGACAGGGTAACTATGGCTACACCTTC
CASISLGEGQGNYGYTF
>TRBD1|many|TRBV7-9|TRBJ2-1
TGTGCCAGCAGCTCCGGACAGGGCTCCTACAATGAGCAGTTCTTC
CASSSGQGSYNEQFF
>TRBD2|many|TRBV2|TRBJ2-5
TGTGCCAGCATGACTAGCCGAGAGACCCAGTACTTC
CASMTSRETQYF
>TRBD2|many|TRBV27|TRBJ2-5
TGTGCCAGCCGCCGGGGGGAATTAGAGACCCAGTACTTC
CASRRGELETQYF
>.|few|TRBV19|TRBJ1-2
TGTGCCAGTAGTATTCCAGCAGCGCAGGACTATGGCTACACCTTC
CASSIPAAQDYGYTF
>TRBD1|many|TRBV12-3/TRBV12-4|TRBJ1-5
TGTGCCAGCCGGGACAGGGGGGTTCGCAATCAGCCCCAGCATTTT
CASRDRGVRNQPQHF
>.|few|TRBV7-2|TRBJ2-1
TGTGCCAGCAGCTTAGGGGTAGGGAGTGAGCAGTTCTTC
CASSLGVGSEQFF
>TRBD1|many|TRBV20-1|TRBJ1-1
TGCAGTGCTTTAAGGGACAGGGGGCCCGGAGGAGCTTTCTTT
CSALRDRGPGGAFF
>.|many|TRBV5-1|TRBJ2-7
TGCGCCAGCAGCTTGGGCAGGACCTACGAGCAGTACTTC
CASSLGRTYEQYF
>TRBD2|.|TRBV27|TRBJ2-1
TGTGCCAGCAGTTGGGTAGCGGGAACCTACAATGAGCAGTTCTTC
CASSWVAGTYNEQFF
>TRBD1|many|TRBV11-2|TRBJ2-1
TGTGCCAGCAGCGAGCAGGGGGCCACCTACAATGAGCAGTTCTTC
CASSEQGATYNEQFF
>TRBD1|many|TRBV29-1|TRBJ2-7
TGCAGCGCCAAGGGACAGGGTCTATACGAGCAGTACTTC
CSAKGQGLYEQYF
>.|few|TRBV7-2|TRBJ2-2
TGTGCCAGCACCCCAGAAGGGGGGTTAAACACCGGGGAGCTGTTTTTT
CASTPEGGLNTGELFF
>TRBD1|many|TRBV6-1|TRBJ2-7
TGTGCCAGCAGTCCAACCCGACAGGGTTGGGAGCAGTACTTC
CASSPTRQGWEQYF
>.|many|TRBV19|TRBJ2-7
TGTGCCAGTAGTATAAACGGCAGGGGTGGGTCCTACGAGCAGTACTTC
CASSINGRGGSYEQYF
>TRBD1|many|TRBV19|TRBJ1-1
TGTGCCACCCAAGACTGGGACAGGGGGCGGCGCACTGAAGCTTTCTTT
CATQDWDRGRRTEAFF
>.|many|TRBV19|TRBJ2-1
TGTGCCAGTACCAACTTTGGGGGAAGGAATGAGCAGTTCTTC
CASTNFGGRNEQFF
>.|.|TRBV15|TRBJ1-1
TGTGCCACCAGCAGAGAACGCAGGGGACAGAACACTGAAGCTTTCTTT
CATSRERRGQNTEAFF
>.|many|TRBV6-2/TRBV6-3|TRBJ1-5
TGTGCCAGCAGTTACTCGCGAAGGGAGGGGTATTCGTACCAGCCCCAGCATTTT
CASSYSRREGYSYQPQHF
>.|.|TRBV6-2/TRBV6-3|TRBJ1-6
TGTGCCAGCAGCGTGGGCCACCTCCTTAATTCACCCCTCCACTTT
CASSVGHLLNSPLHF
>.|many|TRBV7-8|TRBJ2-7
TGTGCCAGCAGCCTCAAGGCAGCGGGCGATTCCTACGAGCAGTACTTC
CASSLKAAGDSYEQYF
>TRBD2|few|TRBV9|TRBJ2-7
TGTGCCTTTACTACGGGGGGGGGCGGCGAGCAGTACTTC
CAFTTGGGGEQYF
>TRBD1|many|TRBV6-1|TRBJ1-1
TGTGCCAGCAGGGCTTGGGACAGCCGGAACACTGAAGCTTTCTTT
CASRAWDSRNTEAFF